This T cell receptor beta chain stems from a study of blood T cell repertoires in COVID-19. Measured with immunoSEQ multiplex PCR; TCRdb has only the in-frame clones, and not every one. The table includes about 280,000 clones, around 88% detected once. Donors in Cohort 3 counted as recovered after two negative PCRs, clearance, or symptom resolution. The V gene lost 6 bases and the J gene lost 2 bases, with 16 bases spanning the gap. The CDR3 consists of 15 residues. CDR1 and CDR2 from the germline V gene are SNHLY and FYNNEI. This chain connects TRBV2 to TRBJ2-5; D may be TRBD1 (5 bases). This receptor was identified in a woman aged 40 to 50 who had recovered from COVID-19. What was sequenced was PBMCs or T cells enriched from blood (not recorded which). The CDR3 is CASRSNTGDQETQYF. In nucleotides, the CDR3 is TGTGCCAGCAGATCAAATACAGGTGATCAAGAGACCCAGTACTTC.